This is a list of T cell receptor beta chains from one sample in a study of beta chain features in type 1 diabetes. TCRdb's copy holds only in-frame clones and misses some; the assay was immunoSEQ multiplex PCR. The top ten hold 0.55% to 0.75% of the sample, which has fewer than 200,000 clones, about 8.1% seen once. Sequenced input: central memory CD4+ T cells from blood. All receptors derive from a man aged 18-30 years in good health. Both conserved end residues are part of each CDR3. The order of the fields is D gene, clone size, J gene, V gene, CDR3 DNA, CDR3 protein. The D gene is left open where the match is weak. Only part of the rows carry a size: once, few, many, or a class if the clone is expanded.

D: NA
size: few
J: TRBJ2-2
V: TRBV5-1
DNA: TGCGCCAGCAGCTCTCCGGACAGAGGCACCGGGGAGCTGTTTTTT
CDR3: CASSSPDRGTGELFF

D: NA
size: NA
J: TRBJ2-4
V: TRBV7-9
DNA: TGTGCCAGCAGCTTACAGGATTACGAGGGAAACATTCAGTACTTC
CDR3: CASSLQDYEGNIQYF

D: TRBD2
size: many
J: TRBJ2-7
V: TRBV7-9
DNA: TGTGCCAGCAGCCCATCACTAGCGGGAGCCTACGAGCAGTACTTC
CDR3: CASSPSLAGAYEQYF

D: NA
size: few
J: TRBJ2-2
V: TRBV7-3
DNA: TGTGCCAGCAGCTCGGGGGACGGAAAGAACACCGGGGAGCTGTTTTTT
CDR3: CASSSGDGKNTGELFF

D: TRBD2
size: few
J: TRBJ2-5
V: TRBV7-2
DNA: TGTGCCAGCAGCTCAGGACTAGCGAGGGAGACCCAGTACTTC
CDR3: CASSSGLARETQYF

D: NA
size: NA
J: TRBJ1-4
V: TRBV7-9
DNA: TGTGCCAGCAGCTTAGGGCACCCTAATGAAAAACTGTTTTTT
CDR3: CASSLGHPNEKLFF

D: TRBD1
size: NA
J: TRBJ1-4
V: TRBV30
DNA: TGTGCCTCTACACCGACAGGGGACGGTAATGAAAAACTGTTTTTT
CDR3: CASTPTGDGNEKLFF

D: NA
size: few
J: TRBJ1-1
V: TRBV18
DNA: TGTGCCAGCTCACCACGGTCCGAACGGGGGAAAGCTTTCTTT
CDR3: CASSPRSERGKAFF

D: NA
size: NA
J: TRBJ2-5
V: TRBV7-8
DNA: TGTGCCAGCAGCCCCTCGGAGACCCAGTACTTC
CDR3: CASSPSETQYF

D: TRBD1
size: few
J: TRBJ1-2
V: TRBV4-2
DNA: TGTGCCAGCAGCCAAGATCTAGACAGGGATTATTATGGCTACACCTTC
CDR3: CASSQDLDRDYYGYTF

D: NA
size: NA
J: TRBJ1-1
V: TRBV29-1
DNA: TGCAGCGTTGAAAGGTCGCAGGGTAACACTGAAGCTTTCTTT
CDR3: CSVERSQGNTEAFF

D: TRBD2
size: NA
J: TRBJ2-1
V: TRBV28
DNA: TGTGCCAGCCGGCGGGGGGGGCCGTCTGAGCAGTTCTTC
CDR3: CASRRGGPSEQFF

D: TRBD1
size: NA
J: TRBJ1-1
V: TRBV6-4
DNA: TGTGCCAGCAGCCATGGACAGGGAAGTTGGGTGAACACTGAAGCTTTCTTT
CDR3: CASSHGQGSWVNTEAFF

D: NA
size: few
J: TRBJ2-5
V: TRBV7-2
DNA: TGTGCCAGCAGCCCGCAGACGGGCCGGGGGACCCAGTACTTC
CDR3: CASSPQTGRGTQYF

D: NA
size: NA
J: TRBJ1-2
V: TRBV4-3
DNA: TGCGCCAGCAGCCATGTCGGAGGCAGAAGGCCCTATGGCTACACCTTC
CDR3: CASSHVGGRRPYGYTF

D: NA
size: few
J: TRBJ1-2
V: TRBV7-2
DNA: TGTGCCAGCAGCTTACAGCCAGGCTCCTATGGCTACACCTTC
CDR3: CASSLQPGSYGYTF

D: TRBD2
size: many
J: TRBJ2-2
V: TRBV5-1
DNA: TGCGCCAGCAGCTTTCTAGCGGGCGTCAACACCGGGGAGCTGTTTTTT
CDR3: CASSFLAGVNTGELFF

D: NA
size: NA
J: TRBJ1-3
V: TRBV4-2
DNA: TGTGCCAGCAGCCAAGAAGGGGGGGCCTCTGGAAACACCATATATTTT
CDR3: CASSQEGGASGNTIYF

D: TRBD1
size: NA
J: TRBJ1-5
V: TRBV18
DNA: TGTGCCAGCTCACCGTCTCAGAGCGGGGACAGGGCAAATCAGCCCCAGCATTTT
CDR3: CASSPSQSGDRANQPQHF

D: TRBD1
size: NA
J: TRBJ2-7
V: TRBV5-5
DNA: TGTGCCAGCAGCTGGGGGGACAGGGCCTACGAGCAGTACTTC
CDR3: CASSWGDRAYEQYF

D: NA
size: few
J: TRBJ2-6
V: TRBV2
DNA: TGTGCCAGCACCATCTCTGGGGCCAACGTCCTGACTTTC
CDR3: CASTISGANVLTF

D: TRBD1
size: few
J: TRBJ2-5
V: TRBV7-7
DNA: TGTGCTAGCAGCCAGGACAGGGACGAGACCCAGTACTTC
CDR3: CASSQDRDETQYF

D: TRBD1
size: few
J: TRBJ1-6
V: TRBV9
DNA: TGTGCCAGCAGCGTAGACAGGGGGCGAAATTCACCCCTCCACTTT
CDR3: CASSVDRGRNSPLHF

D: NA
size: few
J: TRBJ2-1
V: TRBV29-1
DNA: TGCAGCGTTCGAGCGGCCTCCTACAATGAGCAGTTCTTC
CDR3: CSVRAASYNEQFF

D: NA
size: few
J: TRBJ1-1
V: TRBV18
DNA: TGTGCCAGCTCAACAGAAGTGAACACTGAAGCTTTCTTT
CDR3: CASSTEVNTEAFF

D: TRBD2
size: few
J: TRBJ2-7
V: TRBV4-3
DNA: TGCGCCAGCAGCCAAGATATGACTAGCGGCTACGAGCAGTACTTC
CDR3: CASSQDMTSGYEQYF

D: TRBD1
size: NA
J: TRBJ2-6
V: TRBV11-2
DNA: TGTGCCAGCAGCCTTGGGGGACAGGGGTCTTCGGGGGCCAACGTCCTGACTTTC
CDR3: CASSLGGQGSSGANVLTF

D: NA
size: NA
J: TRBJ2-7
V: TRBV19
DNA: TGTGCCAGTAGTATCAGGGACTCCTCCTACGAGCAGTACTTC
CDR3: CASSIRDSSYEQYF

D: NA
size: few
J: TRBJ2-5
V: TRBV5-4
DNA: TGTGCCAGCAGCTTGCAAAATAGCGGTGAGACCCAGTACTTC
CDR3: CASSLQNSGETQYF

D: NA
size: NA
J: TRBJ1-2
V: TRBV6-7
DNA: TGTGCCAGCAGTCGTGGTAGTGGTAGCGGAGGCTACACCTTC
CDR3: CASSRGSGSGGYTF

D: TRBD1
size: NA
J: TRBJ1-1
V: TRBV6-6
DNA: TGTGCCAGCTCCAACAGGGGCACTGAAGCTTTCTTT
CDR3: CASSNRGTEAFF

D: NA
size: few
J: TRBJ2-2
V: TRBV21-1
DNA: TGTGCCAACAAGGACAGGGGTGACACCGGGGAGCTGTTTTTT
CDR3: CANKDRGDTGELFF

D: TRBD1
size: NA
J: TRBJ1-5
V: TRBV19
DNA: TGTGCCAGTAGAAAACAGGGGAATTTGGGGAGCAATCAGCCCCAGCATTTT
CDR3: CASRKQGNLGSNQPQHF

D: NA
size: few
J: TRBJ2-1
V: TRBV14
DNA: TGTGCCTCGGGAGCGACCAGCTCCTACAATGAGCAGTTCTTC
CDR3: CASGATSSYNEQFF

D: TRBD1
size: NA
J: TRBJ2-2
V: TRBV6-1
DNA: TGTGCCGGAGGGACAGGAAGGACCGGGGAGCTGTTTTTT
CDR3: CAGGTGRTGELFF

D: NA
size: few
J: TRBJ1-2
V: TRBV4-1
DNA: TGCGCCAGCAGCCAAGAATTTGGGGGGAGCTACACCTTC
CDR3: CASSQEFGGSYTF

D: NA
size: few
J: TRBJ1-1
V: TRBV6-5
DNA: TGTGCCAGCAGCGGAGTCGGGGGGAACACTGAAGCTTTCTTT
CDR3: CASSGVGGNTEAFF

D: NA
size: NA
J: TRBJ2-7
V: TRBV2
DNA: TGTGCCGGGGGGGGCCTCTCCTACGAGCAGTACTTC
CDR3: CAGGGLSYEQYF

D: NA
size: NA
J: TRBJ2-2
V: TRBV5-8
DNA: TGCGCCAGCAGCTTAAGATCCCCTCCCTACGCCGGGGAGCTGTTTTTT
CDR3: CASSLRSPPYAGELFF